This T cell receptor (beta chain) stems from a study of metastatic and nonmetastatic thyroid tumors. About the study: Where malignant and benign thyroid patients were concerned, repertoires were compared across blood and tumor or nodule tissue.

No treatment had been given to any patient before thyroid surgery. In the original analysis: Clinicopathological groups of papillary thyroid cancer showed CDR3 differences that were used to build a distant-metastasis classifier. TCRdb ran MiXCR on the PCR reads. These V and J calls are TCRdb output, not the study's own analysis. This sample has 7,500 to 9,500 clones, with about 25% found just once. The germline gives CDR1 MNHNS, CDR2 SASEGT. This CDR3 is 14 amino acids long. V was clipped by 6 bases and J by 1 base, with 13 bases between them. This clone was observed many times. The antigen is unknown. Notes on the study in general: When malignant thyroid tumors were compared with benign nodules, TCR beta diversity was reportedly significantly higher in the malignant tumors. This held in both blood and tumor samples.

The genes are TRBV6-1 and TRBJ2-7, with D maybe TRBD1 (6 bases). Material for sequencing was adjacent normal tissue. The source of this sequence is a female donor with papillary thyroid cancer or a benign thyroid nodule (not recorded which). Some clones in this sample may be carry-over from other donors' samples. CDR3 in DNA: TGTGCCAGCAGGCCCCCGGGACAATCCTACGAGCAGTACTTC. It encodes CASRPPGQSYEQYF.